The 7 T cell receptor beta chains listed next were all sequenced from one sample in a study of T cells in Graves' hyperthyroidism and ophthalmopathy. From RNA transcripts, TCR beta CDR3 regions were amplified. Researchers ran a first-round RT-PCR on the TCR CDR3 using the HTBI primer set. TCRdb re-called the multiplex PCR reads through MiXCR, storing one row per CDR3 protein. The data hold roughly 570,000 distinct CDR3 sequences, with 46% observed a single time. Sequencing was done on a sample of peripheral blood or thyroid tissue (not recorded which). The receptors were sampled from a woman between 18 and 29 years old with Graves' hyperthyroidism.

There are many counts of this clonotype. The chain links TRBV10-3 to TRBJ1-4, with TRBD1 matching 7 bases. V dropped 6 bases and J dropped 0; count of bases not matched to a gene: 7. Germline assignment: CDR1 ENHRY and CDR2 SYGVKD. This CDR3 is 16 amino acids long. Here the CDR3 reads CAISGVQGATNEKLFF. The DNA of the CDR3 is TGTGCCATCAGCGGGGTCCAGGGGGCAACTAATGAAAAACTGTTTTTT.

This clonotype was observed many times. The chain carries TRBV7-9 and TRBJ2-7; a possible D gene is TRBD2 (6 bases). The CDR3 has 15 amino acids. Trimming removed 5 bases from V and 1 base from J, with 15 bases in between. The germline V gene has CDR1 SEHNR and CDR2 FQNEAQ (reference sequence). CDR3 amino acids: CASSPPSGLSYEQYF. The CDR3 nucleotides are TGTGCCAGCAGCCCACCGAGCGGGCTGTCCTACGAGCAGTACTTC.

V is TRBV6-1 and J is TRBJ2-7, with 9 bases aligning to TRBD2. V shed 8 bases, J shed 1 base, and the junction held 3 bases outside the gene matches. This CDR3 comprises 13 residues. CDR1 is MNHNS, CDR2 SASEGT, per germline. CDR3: CASRLAESYEQYF. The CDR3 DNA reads TGTGCCAGCCGACTAGCGGAGTCCTACGAGCAGTACTTC.

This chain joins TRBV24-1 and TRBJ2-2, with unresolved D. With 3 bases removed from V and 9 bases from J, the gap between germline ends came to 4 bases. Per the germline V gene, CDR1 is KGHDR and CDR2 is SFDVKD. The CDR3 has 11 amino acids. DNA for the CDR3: TGTGCCACCAGTGATAACCGGGAGCTGTTTTTT. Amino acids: CATSDNRELFF.

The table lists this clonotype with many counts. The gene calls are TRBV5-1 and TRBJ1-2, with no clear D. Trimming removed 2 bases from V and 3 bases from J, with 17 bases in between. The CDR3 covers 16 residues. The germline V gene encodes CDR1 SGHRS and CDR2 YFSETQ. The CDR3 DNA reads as TGCGCCAGCAGCTTATCGGTCGTTCCTGGGGACTATGGCTACACCTTC. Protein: CASSLSVVPGDYGYTF.

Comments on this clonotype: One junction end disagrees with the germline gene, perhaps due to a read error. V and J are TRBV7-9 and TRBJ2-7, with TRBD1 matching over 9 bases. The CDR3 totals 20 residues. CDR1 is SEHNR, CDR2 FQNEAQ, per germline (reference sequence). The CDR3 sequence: CASSSNRDRDKRWPPGELYF. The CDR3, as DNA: TGTGCCAGCAGCTCGAACCGGGACAGGGATAAACGATGGCCACCCGGGGAGCTGTACTTC.

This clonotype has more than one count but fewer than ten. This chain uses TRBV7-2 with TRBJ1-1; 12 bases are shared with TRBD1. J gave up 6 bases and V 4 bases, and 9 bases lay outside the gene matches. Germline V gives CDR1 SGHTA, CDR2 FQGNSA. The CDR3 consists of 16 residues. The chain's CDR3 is CASSSNAGTGGSEAFF. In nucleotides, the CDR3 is TGTGCCAGCAGCTCAAACGCCGGGACAGGGGGCTCTGAAGCTTTCTTT.